This T cell receptor (beta chain) stems from a study of T cell responses to AZD1222 COVID-19 vaccine. Study-level findings and limits: In a largely white British group with more females than males, clonal diversity was possibly underestimated. Repertoire collection took place solely once the T cell response had peaked. Spike as a whole was targeted by vaccine-associated CD4 TCRs, dominant at 160-218 and 743-854.

The length of the CDR3 is 19 residues. Germline assignment: CDR1 MNHEY and CDR2 SVGEGT. The trim removed 5 bases at V and 7 bases at J, leaving 22 bases unmatched. Assay: immunoSEQ multiplex PCR; the TCRdb copy retains only in-frame clones and omits some. Of roughly 80,000 clones listed, roughly four fifths are singletons. A note on this clone: Its matching antigen is unknown.

The TCR originated in an adult in good health. V is TRBV6-2 or TRBV6-3 and J is TRBJ2-3; 9 bases map to TRBD2. This sample comprised peripheral blood, obtained on day 0 of AZD1222 vaccination. CDR3 nucleotide sequence: TGTGCCAGCAGTCAACCGACAGGGAGAAAGGCGGGAGGGCGGAATACGCAGTATTTT. Translation: CASSQPTGRKAGGRNTQYF.